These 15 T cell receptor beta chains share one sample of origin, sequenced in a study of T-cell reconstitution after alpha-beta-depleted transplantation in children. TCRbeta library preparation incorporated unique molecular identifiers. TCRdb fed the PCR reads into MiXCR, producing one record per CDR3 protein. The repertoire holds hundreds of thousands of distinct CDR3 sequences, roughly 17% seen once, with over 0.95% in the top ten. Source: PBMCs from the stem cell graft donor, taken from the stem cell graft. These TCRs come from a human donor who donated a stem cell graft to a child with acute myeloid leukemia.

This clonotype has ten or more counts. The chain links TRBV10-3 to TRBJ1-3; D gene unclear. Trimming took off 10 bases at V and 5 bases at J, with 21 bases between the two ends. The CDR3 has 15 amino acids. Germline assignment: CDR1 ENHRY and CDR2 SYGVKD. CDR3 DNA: TGTGCCACGCATACTTTGGGTGGAATCCGAAACACCATATATTTT. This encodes CATHTLGGIRNTIYF.

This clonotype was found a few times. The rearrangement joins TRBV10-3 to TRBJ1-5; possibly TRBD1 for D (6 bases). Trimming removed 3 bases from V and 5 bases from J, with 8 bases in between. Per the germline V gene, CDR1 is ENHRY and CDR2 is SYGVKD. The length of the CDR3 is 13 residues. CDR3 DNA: TGTGCCATCAGTGATCGGACAGATCAGCCCCAGCATTTT. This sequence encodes CAISDRTDQPQHF.

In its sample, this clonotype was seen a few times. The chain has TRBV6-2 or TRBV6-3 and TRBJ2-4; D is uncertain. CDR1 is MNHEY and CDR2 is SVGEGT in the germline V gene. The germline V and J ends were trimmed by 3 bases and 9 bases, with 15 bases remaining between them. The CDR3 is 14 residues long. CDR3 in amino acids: CASSYPSRSSIQYF. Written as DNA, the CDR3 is TGTGCCAGCAGTTATCCCTCCAGGAGTAGCATTCAGTACTTC.

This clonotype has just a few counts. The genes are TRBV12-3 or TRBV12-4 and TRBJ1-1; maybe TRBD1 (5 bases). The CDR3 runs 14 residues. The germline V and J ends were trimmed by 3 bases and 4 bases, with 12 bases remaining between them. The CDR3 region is CASSLKGLGTEAFF. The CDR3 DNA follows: TGTGCCAGCAGTTTGAAGGGGCTAGGCACTGAAGCTTTCTTT.

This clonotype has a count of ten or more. CDR3 in amino acids: CASSTYRTTNEKLFF. DNA of the CDR3: TGTGCCAGCAGCACCTACAGGACAACTAATGAAAAACTGTTTTTT. This chain uses TRBV7-2 with TRBJ1-4; TRBD1 is a possible D gene (5 bases). Germline V gives CDR1 SGHTA, CDR2 FQGNSA. With 5 bases removed from V and 0 bases from J, the gap between germline ends came to 10 bases. The CDR3 spans 15 residues.

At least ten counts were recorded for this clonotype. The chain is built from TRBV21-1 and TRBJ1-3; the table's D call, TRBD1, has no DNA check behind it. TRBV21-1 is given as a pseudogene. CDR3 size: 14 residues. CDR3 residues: CASSNQGAGNTIYF. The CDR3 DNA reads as TGTGCCAGCAGCAACCAGGGGGCTGGAAACACCATATATTTT.

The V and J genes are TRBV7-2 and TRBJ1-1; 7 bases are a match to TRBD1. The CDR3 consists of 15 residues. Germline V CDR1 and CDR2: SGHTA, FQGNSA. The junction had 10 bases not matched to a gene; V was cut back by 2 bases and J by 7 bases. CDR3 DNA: TGTGCCAGCAGCTTATACTACGGACAGGCGGTTGAAGCTTTCTTT. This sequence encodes CASSLYYGQAVEAFF. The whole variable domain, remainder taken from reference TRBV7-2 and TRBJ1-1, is GAGVSQSPSNKVTEKGKDVELRCDPISGHTALYWYRQSLGQGLEFLIYFQGNSAPDKSGLPSDRFSAERTGGSVSTLTIQRTQQEDSAVYLCASSLYYGQAVEAFFGQGTRLTVV.

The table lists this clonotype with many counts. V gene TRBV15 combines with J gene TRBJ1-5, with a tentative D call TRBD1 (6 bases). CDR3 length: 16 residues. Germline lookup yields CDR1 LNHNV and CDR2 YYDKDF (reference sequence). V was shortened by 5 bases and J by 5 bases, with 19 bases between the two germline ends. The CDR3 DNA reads TGTGCCACCAGCCCCCTCGTAGGGGGAGGAGATCAGCCCCAGCATTTT. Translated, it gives CATSPLVGGGDQPQHF.

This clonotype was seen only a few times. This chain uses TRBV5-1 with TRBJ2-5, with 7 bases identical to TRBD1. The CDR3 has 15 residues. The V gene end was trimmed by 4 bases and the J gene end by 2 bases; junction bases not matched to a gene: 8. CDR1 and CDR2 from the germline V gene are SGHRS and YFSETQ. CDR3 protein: CASSLTPGQQETQYF. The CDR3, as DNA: TGCGCCAGCAGCCTAACGCCGGGACAGCAAGAGACCCAGTACTTC.

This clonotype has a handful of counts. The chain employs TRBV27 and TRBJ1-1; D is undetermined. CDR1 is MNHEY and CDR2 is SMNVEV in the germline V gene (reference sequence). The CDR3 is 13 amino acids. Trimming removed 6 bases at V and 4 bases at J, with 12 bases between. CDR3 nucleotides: TGTGCCAGCAGCACCGGAAGGGTCACTGAAGCTTTCTTT. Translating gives CASSTGRVTEAFF.

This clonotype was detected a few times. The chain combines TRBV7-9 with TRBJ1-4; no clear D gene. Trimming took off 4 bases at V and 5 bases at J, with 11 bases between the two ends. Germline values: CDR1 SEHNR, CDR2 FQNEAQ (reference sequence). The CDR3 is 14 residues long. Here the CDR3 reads CASSSLRGNEKLFF. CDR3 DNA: TGTGCCAGCAGCTCCCTCCGTGGCAATGAAAAACTGTTTTTT.

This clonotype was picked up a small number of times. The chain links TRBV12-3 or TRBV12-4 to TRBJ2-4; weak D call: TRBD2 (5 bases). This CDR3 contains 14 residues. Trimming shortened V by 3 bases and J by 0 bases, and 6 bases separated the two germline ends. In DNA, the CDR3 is TGTGCCAGCAGTTTCGGGGTAGCCAAAAACATTCAGTACTTC. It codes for CASSFGVAKNIQYF.

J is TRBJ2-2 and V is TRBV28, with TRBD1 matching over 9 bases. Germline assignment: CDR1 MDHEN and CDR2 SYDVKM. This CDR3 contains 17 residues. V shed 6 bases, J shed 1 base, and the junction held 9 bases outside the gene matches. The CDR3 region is CASRLLQGALNTGELFF. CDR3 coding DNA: TGTGCCAGCAGACTTCTACAGGGGGCTTTGAACACCGGGGAGCTGTTTTTT.

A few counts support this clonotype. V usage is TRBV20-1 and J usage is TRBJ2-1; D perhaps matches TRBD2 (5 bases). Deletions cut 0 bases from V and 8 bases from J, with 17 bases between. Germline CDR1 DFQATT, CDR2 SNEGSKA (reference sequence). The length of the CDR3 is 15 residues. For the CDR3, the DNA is TGCAGTGCTAGAGATGACTCCAAGGACTGGGATGAGCAGTTCTTC. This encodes CSARDDSKDWDEQFF.

This CDR3 is CASSWGGATDTQYF. The CDR3 bases are TGTGCCAGCAGTTGGGGGGGGGCAACAGATACGCAGTATTTT. The chain couples TRBV12-3 or TRBV12-4 to TRBJ2-3, with D perhaps matching TRBD2 (7 bases). This CDR3 is 14 amino acids long. The V gene lost 4 bases and the J gene lost 3 bases, with 11 bases spanning the gap.